Listed below are T cell receptor beta chains from one sample, sequenced in a study of technical replicates of blood from four donors. Here immunoSEQ multiplex PCR was the method, and the copy in TCRdb shows in-frame clones only, minus some. Of about 88,000 clones in the sample, around 93% were seen once. Specimen: T cells isolated from PBMCs. These receptor sequences come from a human donor in good health. The CDR3 runs from the conserved cysteine through the conserved F or W. The D gene is left open where the match is weak. For some rows the clone size is stated as once, few or many, or as a class when expanded; others skip it.

clone_size	d_call	v_call	j_call	cdr3_nt	cdr3_aa
NA	NA	TRBV28	TRBJ1-1	TGTGCCAGTGCAACTAGGACCACTGAAGCTTTCTTT	CASATRTTEAFF
NA	NA	TRBV2	TRBJ1-4	TGTGCCAGCAGTACCGAGGCCTATGAAAAACTGTTTTTT	CASSTEAYEKLFF
once	TRBD1	TRBV11-2	TRBJ1-1	TGTGCCAGCAGCCCTCGGACAGGGGGCATGAACACTGAAGCTTTCTTT	CASSPRTGGMNTEAFF
NA	TRBD1	TRBV5-6	TRBJ2-1	TGTGCCAGCAGCATCAGGAGACAGGGGGGGTACAATGAGCAGTTCTTC	CASSIRRQGGYNEQFF
NA	TRBD1	TRBV7-9	TRBJ2-1	TGTGCCAGCAGCTTGTACCGGGACAGGGTCTTGGAGCAGTTCTTC	CASSLYRDRVLEQFF
NA	TRBD2	TRBV5-5	TRBJ2-7	TGTGCCAGCAGCCAGAAACTAGCGGGTATCTACGAGCAGTACTTC	CASSQKLAGIYEQYF
NA	NA	TRBV4-1	TRBJ1-1	TGCGCCAGCAGCGCCGGGAGGATTCGAATGAACACTGAAGCTTTCTTT	CASSAGRIRMNTEAFF
NA	NA	TRBV11-2	TRBJ2-7	TGTGCCAGCAGCTTAACGGGAGCTGGGTACGAGCAGTACTTC	CASSLTGAGYEQYF
NA	NA	TRBV11-2	TRBJ1-1	TGTGCCAGCAGCTTAAGCCACGGGGGGGCTGCCACTGAAGCTTTCTTT	CASSLSHGGAATEAFF
NA	NA	TRBV7-9	TRBJ1-3	TGTGCCAGCAGCTCTCGGACAGCTGACCCATCTGGAAACACCATATATTTT	CASSSRTADPSGNTIYF
NA	NA	TRBV25-1	TRBJ2-5	TGTGCCAGCAGTGTGGGTGGCAGGCTCTACCAAGAGACCCAGTACTTC	CASSVGGRLYQETQYF
NA	NA	TRBV2	TRBJ1-1	TGTGCCAGCAGTGACGGGGGGGGTGTCGCTGAAGCTTTCTTT	CASSDGGGVAEAFF
few	TRBD2	TRBV4-2	TRBJ2-5	TGTGCCAGCAGCCAGGGTGGACTAGCGGGAGGGCAAGAGACCCAGTACTTC	CASSQGGLAGGQETQYF
once	NA	TRBV11-2	TRBJ2-5	TGTGCCAGCAGACCCCCGGGAGAGACCCAGTACTTC	CASRPPGETQYF
few	NA	TRBV29-1	TRBJ1-1	TGCAGCGTTGGGAGGGACTGGGCTGAAGCTTTCTTT	CSVGRDWAEAFF
once	NA	TRBV5-1	TRBJ1-1	TGCGCCAGCAGCTTGGTAGGCCAGGGAGGAACTGAAGCTTTCTTT	CASSLVGQGGTEAFF
NA	NA	TRBV6-1	TRBJ1-2	TGTGCCAGCAGTCGGCAGGCGTATGGCTACACCTTC	CASSRQAYGYTF
NA	TRBD1	TRBV7-7	TRBJ2-1	TGTGCTAGCAGCCTAATGCAGGGGGCCTACAATGAGCAGTTCTTC	CASSLMQGAYNEQFF
NA	TRBD1	TRBV9	TRBJ2-1	TGTGCCAGCAGCGTAGGAGGGGGGACAGGGGTATACAATGAGCAGTTCTTC	CASSVGGGTGVYNEQFF
NA	NA	TRBV30	TRBJ2-7	TGTGCCTGGAGAAGGGGGGGTGCCTACGAGCAGTACTTC	CAWRRGGAYEQYF
few	TRBD1	TRBV4-2	TRBJ1-2	TGTGCCAGCAGCCCTCAAGCCGGGACAGGGGGCGATGGCTACACCTTC	CASSPQAGTGGDGYTF
NA	TRBD1	TRBV5-1	TRBJ2-1	TGCGCCAGCGGCGAGACCGGGACAGGGGTATATGAGCAGTTCTTC	CASGETGTGVYEQFF
NA	NA	TRBV6-1	TRBJ1-4	TGTGCCAGCCGACCGGACAGACCTAATGAAAAACTGTTTTTT	CASRPDRPNEKLFF
NA	TRBD1	TRBV6-5	TRBJ2-7	TGTGCCAGCAGCCCCGACAGGGGCTACGAGCAGTACTTC	CASSPDRGYEQYF
NA	NA	TRBV5-1	TRBJ2-1	TGCGCCAGCAGCTTGCCGGGGGTCTACAATGAGCAGTTCTTC	CASSLPGVYNEQFF
NA	TRBD2	TRBV5-1	TRBJ2-7	TGCGCCAGTTCAACTCGCGGGGGGTACGAGCAGTACTTC	CASSTRGGYEQYF
NA	TRBD1	TRBV6-5	TRBJ1-2	TGTGCCAGCAGTTATAATGAGGTGGCAGGGGGCTCTGGCTACACCTTC	CASSYNEVAGGSGYTF
NA	TRBD1	TRBV7-6	TRBJ2-7	TGTGCCAGCAGCTACAGGACAGGCGTTGCCTACGAGCAGTACTTC	CASSYRTGVAYEQYF
once	TRBD2	TRBV4-1	TRBJ2-7	TGCGCCAGCAGCCACCAAAGCGGGGCTAGCTCCTACGAGCAGTACTTC	CASSHQSGASSYEQYF
NA	NA	TRBV19	TRBJ2-4	TGTGCCAGTAGAGCCGTGAACCTAGCCAAAAACATTCAGTACTTC	CASRAVNLAKNIQYF
NA	TRBD1	TRBV19	TRBJ1-1	TGTGCAACGGGGGACAGAGACTATACTGAAGCTTTCTTT	CATGDRDYTEAFF
once	NA	TRBV9	TRBJ1-2	TGTGCCAGCAGCGTAGCCCTAGGCGGGCGGGGGAAGACGTGGGGCTACACCTTC	CASSVALGGRGKTWGYTF
NA	NA	TRBV4-1	TRBJ1-6	TGCGCCAGCAGCCAGGAGACGTTTGTGCAGAGCTCCTATAATTCACCCCTCCACTTT	CASSQETFVQSSYNSPLHF
NA	TRBD1	TRBV2	TRBJ1-1	TGTGCCAGCAGACAGACAGGGTACACTGAAGCTTTCTTT	CASRQTGYTEAFF
NA	NA	TRBV2	TRBJ1-2	TGTGCCAGCAGTTACCTCGACAGTTGGGTAGAGGGCTACACCTTC	CASSYLDSWVEGYTF
NA	NA	TRBV14	TRBJ2-7	TGTGCCAGCAGCCTCACAGGGCCCAACGAGCAGTACTTC	CASSLTGPNEQYF
few	TRBD2	TRBV28	TRBJ2-3	TGTGCCAGCAGTTTATGGACTAGCGGGATGTCTTTGGAAGATACGCAGTATTTT	CASSLWTSGMSLEDTQYF
NA	NA	TRBV21-1	TRBJ1-2	TGTGCCAGCAGCAAAATGGTTTTGGAACAGATCAACTATGGCTACACCTTC	CASSKMVLEQINYGYTF
NA	NA	TRBV2	TRBJ1-1	TGTGCCAGCAGTAAGGAACGGGAAAGCGTCGGGAGCTCGGCTTTCTTT	CASSKERESVGSSAFF
NA	NA	TRBV5-1	TRBJ2-5	TGCGCCAGCAGCCCTCGATCTGGGAGCGGAGAAGAGACCCAGTACTTC	CASSPRSGSGEETQYF
NA	NA	TRBV29-1	TRBJ1-3	TGCAGCGTTGTCCTTGCCAGGCCCCAAATCCGCCCTGGAAACACCATATATTTT	CSVVLARPQIRPGNTIYF
NA	NA	TRBV5-1	TRBJ2-2	TGCGCCAGCAGCTTTTTAAGCGGCCAGGCCTACACCGGGGAGCTGTTTTTT	CASSFLSGQAYTGELFF
NA	TRBD1	TRBV7-9	TRBJ1-1	TGTGCCAGCAGCTCGGACAGGGCTGTCACTGAAGCTTTCTTT	CASSSDRAVTEAFF
NA	NA	TRBV2	TRBJ1-1	TGTGCCAGCAGCAGGGACACTGAAGCTTTCTTT	CASSRDTEAFF
NA	TRBD1	TRBV19	TRBJ2-1	TGTGCCACTGGACAGGGTGGCAGTGATGAGCAGTTCTTC	CATGQGGSDEQFF
NA	NA	TRBV10-2	TRBJ2-5	TGCGCCAGCAGTGAGCGGGACACCCAAGAGACCCAGTACTTC	CASSERDTQETQYF
NA	NA	TRBV30	TRBJ2-5	TGTGCCTGGGGAACAGGGAAGGTCCAGTACTTC	CAWGTGKVQYF
NA	NA	TRBV27	TRBJ2-7	TGTGCCAGCAGTTCGTATTCGAGACAAGCTCCCGAGCAGTACTTC	CASSSYSRQAPEQYF